This TCR beta chain emerged from a study of blood T cell repertoires in COVID-19. Looking at the study overall: The United States, Italy and Spain were the sources of the acute and convalescent COVID-19 samples. In each case, the material was cDNA or gDNA derived from T cells, B-cell-depleted T cells, or PBMCs.

As handled by the study authors: Reference gene primer amplification in the assay estimated nucleated cell counts. Clones were read by immunoSEQ multiplex PCR, and TCRdb kept only the in-frame ones, dropping some. The V and J calls and the clone size are those of that table, but D and trimming were determined from the DNA. Counted here are 100,000 to 150,000 clones, less than 85% occurring once; the ten biggest clones make up approximately 18%. V dropped 9 bases and J dropped 7; count of bases not matched to a gene: 12. Germline V gene lookup returns CDR1 LGHDT and CDR2 YNNKEL (reference sequence). This CDR3 is 14 amino acids long.

Material for sequencing was peripheral blood. The source of this sequence is an elderly woman with acute or convalescent COVID-19. V and J are TRBV3-1 (or the pseudogene TRBV3-2) and TRBJ2-4; 7 nucleotides align to TRBD2. In DNA, the CDR3 is TGTGCCAGAGAGCAGGGAGGGTCAGGGAACATTCAGTACTTC. It specifies CAREQGGSGNIQYF.